This TCR beta chain stems from a study of blood T cell repertoires in COVID-19. Study summary: Specimens from acute and convalescent COVID-19 originated in the United States, Italy and Spain. Sources were T cells, B-cell-depleted T cells, or PBMCs; the material itself was cDNA or gDNA.

Patients of the Seattle cohort, enrolled during active infection, were followed longitudinally. As processed by the authors: Nucleated cell number was recorded as an estimate derived from reference gene primer amplification. Profiled with immunoSEQ multiplex PCR; TCRdb holds only in-frame clones, not every one. Clone size and V and J calls were adopted from that table, with D and trimming inferred from the DNA. The sample shows 400,000 or so clones, around 90% of them seen only once. CDR1 SGHTA and CDR2 FQGNSA come from the germline V gene. This CDR3 has 13 residues. The trim removed 4 bases at V and 5 bases at J, leaving 5 bases unmatched.

The source is a man between 18 and 29 years old with COVID-19, enrolled during active disease. The J gene is TRBJ2-7, the V gene TRBV7-2; 7 nucleotides agree with TRBD2. Source material: peripheral blood. This CDR3 is CASSSERGDEQYF. The DNA for the CDR3 is TGTGCCAGCAGCTCGGAACGGGGGGACGAGCAGTACTTC.